A selection of T cell receptor beta chains follows, all from one sample in a study of T cell responses to AZD1222 COVID-19 vaccine. TCRdb keeps only in-frame clones here, not all; method: immunoSEQ multiplex PCR. There are about 49,000 clones in the sample; around four fifths occur only once, and 20% to 25% lies in the top ten. Sequenced material: peripheral blood, taken on day 0 of MenACWY control vaccination. All receptors derive from an adult in good health. CDR3s include the opening cysteine and the closing phenylalanine or tryptophan. D genes are given only for firm matches. Some rows have no size entry. The others give once, few or many, or a class for an expanded clone.

DNA: TGTGCCAGCAGCTTAACCGCGGCGGCCGGGTCCCTATACGAGCAGTACTTC; CDR3: CASSLTAAAGSLYEQYF; V: TRBV11-2; J: TRBJ2-7; D: .; size: .
DNA: TGTGCCAGCCTCAGGGATAGCAATCAGCCCCAGCATTTT; CDR3: CASLRDSNQPQHF; V: TRBV2; J: TRBJ1-5; D: .; size: .
DNA: TGTGCCAGCAGCCTACAGGGGGCGACTGAAGCTTTCTTT; CDR3: CASSLQGATEAFF; V: TRBV2; J: TRBJ1-1; D: TRBD1; size: many
DNA: TGTGCCAGCAGTTTGAGGCAGGCTGGAAAACTGTTTTTT; CDR3: CASSLRQAGKLFF; V: TRBV12-3/TRBV12-4; J: TRBJ1-4; D: .; size: .
DNA: TGCAGCGTTGTGGGGCTCGGCCTAGCCAAAAACATTCAGTACTTC; CDR3: CSVVGLGLAKNIQYF; V: TRBV29-1; J: TRBJ2-4; D: .; size: .
DNA: TGTGCCAGCAGCCGGAATCCAGGAATACAGGAGACCCAGTACTTC; CDR3: CASSRNPGIQETQYF; V: TRBV7-6; J: TRBJ2-5; D: .; size: .
DNA: TGTGCCAGCAGCCAAGATGATGAGACAGGGTGGGGTCAGCCCCAGCATTTT; CDR3: CASSQDDETGWGQPQHF; V: TRBV3-1/TRBV3-2; J: TRBJ1-5; D: TRBD1; size: .
DNA: TGTGCCAGTAGCCGCCAGGACAGGACCCGGACGGAGCCCCAGCATTTT; CDR3: CASSRQDRTRTEPQHF; V: TRBV19; J: TRBJ1-5; D: TRBD1; size: .
DNA: TGTGCCAGCAGTGAAACTGGACCCTATAATTCACCCCTCCACTTT; CDR3: CASSETGPYNSPLHF; V: TRBV2; J: TRBJ1-6; D: .; size: .
DNA: TGTGCCAGTAGTATATCGGGACAGGGTTACAATGAGCAGTTCTTC; CDR3: CASSISGQGYNEQFF; V: TRBV19; J: TRBJ2-1; D: TRBD1; size: .
DNA: TGCGCCAGCAGCCTCCCCCGGACAGGGAGTTGGGACCAGTTCTTC; CDR3: CASSLPRTGSWDQFF; V: TRBV5-1; J: TRBJ2-1; D: TRBD1; size: .
DNA: TGTGCCAGCAGTACCCTAGCGGGACGCTCCTACAATGAGCAGTTCTTC; CDR3: CASSTLAGRSYNEQFF; V: TRBV28; J: TRBJ2-1; D: TRBD2; size: .
DNA: TGTGCCAGCTCACCAGCCGGGGGTACTCAGCCCCAGCATTTT; CDR3: CASSPAGGTQPQHF; V: TRBV18; J: TRBJ1-5; D: .; size: few
DNA: TGTGCCAGTAGTATATTCCAGGGGAACACCGGGGAGCTGTTTTTT; CDR3: CASSIFQGNTGELFF; V: TRBV19; J: TRBJ2-2; D: .; size: few
DNA: TGTGCCAGCAGTGAATTAGGCCCTGAAGCTTTCTTT; CDR3: CASSELGPEAFF; V: TRBV6-1; J: TRBJ1-1; D: .; size: .
DNA: TGTGCCAGCTCATCTCGGCCTGGGGACACCGGGGAGCTGTTTTTT; CDR3: CASSSRPGDTGELFF; V: TRBV18; J: TRBJ2-2; D: .; size: .
DNA: TGTGCCAGCAGCCCCGGGGGGGTCGCCTACAATGAGCAGTTCTTC; CDR3: CASSPGGVAYNEQFF; V: TRBV28; J: TRBJ2-1; D: TRBD2; size: .
DNA: TGTGCCAGCAGTTCAGGGATCTATGGCTACACCTTC; CDR3: CASSSGIYGYTF; V: TRBV28; J: TRBJ1-2; D: .; size: .
DNA: TGTGCCACCAGCATCGAGGGGGCGGCTGGCTACACCTTC; CDR3: CATSIEGAAGYTF; V: TRBV15; J: TRBJ1-2; D: TRBD1; size: .
DNA: TGCGCCAGCAGCCAAGGGGGTAGCGGGGGGACCATCAATGAGCAGTTCTTC; CDR3: CASSQGGSGGTINEQFF; V: TRBV4-1; J: TRBJ2-1; D: TRBD2; size: .
DNA: TGTGCCAGTGGGACTAGCGGGAGGGCAGATACGCAGTATTTT; CDR3: CASGTSGRADTQYF; V: TRBV19; J: TRBJ2-3; D: TRBD2; size: .
DNA: TGTGCCAGCAGCTTAAGGGCCGTCCGGACAGGGTCCGGCTACACCTTC; CDR3: CASSLRAVRTGSGYTF; V: TRBV7-6; J: TRBJ1-2; D: TRBD1; size: .
DNA: TGCAGCGTCGCAGGGATGGGGGCGGCCACTGAAGCTTTCTTT; CDR3: CSVAGMGAATEAFF; V: TRBV29-1; J: TRBJ1-1; D: .; size: once
DNA: TGTGCCAGCTCACTTTTTAGCGTCCCGGGGGCCAAAAACATTCAGTACTTC; CDR3: CASSLFSVPGAKNIQYF; V: TRBV18; J: TRBJ2-4; D: .; size: .
DNA: TGTGCCAGCATGAGTGGATTAGCGGGAGGGCTCGAGTTCTTC; CDR3: CASMSGLAGGLEFF; V: TRBV2; J: TRBJ2-1; D: TRBD2; size: many